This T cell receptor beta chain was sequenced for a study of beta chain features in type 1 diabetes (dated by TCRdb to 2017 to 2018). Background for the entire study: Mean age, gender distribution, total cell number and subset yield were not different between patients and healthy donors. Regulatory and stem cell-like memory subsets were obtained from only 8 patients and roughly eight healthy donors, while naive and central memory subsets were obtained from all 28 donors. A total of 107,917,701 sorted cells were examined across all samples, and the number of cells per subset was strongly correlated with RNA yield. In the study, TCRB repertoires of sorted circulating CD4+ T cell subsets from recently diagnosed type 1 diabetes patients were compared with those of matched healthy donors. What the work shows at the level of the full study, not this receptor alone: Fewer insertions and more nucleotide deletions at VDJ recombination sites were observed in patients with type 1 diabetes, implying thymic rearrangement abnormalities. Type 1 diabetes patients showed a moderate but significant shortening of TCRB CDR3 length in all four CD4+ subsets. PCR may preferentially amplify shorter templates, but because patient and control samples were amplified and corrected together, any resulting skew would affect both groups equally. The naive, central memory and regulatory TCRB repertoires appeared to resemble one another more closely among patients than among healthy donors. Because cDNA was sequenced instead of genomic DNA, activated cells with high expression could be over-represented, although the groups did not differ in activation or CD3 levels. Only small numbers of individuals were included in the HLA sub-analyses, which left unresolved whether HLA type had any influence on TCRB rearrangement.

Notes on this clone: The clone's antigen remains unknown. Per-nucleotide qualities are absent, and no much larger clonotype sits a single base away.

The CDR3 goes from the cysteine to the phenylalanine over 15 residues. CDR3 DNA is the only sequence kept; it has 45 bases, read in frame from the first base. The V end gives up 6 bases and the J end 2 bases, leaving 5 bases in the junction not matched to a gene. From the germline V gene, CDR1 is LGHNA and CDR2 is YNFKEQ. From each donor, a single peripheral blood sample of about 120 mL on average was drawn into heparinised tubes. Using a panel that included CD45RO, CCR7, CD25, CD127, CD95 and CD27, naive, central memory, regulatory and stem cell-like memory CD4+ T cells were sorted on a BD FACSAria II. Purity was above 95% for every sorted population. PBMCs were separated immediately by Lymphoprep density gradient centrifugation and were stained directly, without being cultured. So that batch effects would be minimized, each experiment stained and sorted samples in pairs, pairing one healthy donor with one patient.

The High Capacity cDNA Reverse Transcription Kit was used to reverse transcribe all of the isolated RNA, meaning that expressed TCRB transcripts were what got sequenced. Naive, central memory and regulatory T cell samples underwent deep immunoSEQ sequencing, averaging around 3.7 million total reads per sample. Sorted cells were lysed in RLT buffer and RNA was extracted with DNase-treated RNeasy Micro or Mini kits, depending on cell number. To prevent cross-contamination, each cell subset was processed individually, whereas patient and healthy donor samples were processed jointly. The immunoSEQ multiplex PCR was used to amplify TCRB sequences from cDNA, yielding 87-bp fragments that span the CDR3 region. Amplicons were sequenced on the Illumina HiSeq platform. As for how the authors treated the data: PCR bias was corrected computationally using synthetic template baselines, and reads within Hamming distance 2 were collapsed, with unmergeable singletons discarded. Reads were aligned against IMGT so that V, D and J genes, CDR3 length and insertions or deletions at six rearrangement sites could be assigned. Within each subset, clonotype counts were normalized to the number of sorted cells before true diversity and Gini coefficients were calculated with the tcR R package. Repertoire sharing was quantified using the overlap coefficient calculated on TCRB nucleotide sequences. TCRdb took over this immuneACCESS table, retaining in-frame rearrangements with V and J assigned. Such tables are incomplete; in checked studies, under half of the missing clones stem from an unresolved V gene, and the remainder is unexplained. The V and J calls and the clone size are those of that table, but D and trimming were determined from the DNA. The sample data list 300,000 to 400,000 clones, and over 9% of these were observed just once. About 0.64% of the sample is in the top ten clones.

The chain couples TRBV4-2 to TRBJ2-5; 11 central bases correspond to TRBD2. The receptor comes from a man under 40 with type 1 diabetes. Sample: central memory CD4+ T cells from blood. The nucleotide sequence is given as TGTGCCAGCAGTCAGTCTAGCGGGAGGCAAGAGACCCAGTACTTC. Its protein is CASSQSSGRQETQYF.